This entry concerns a single T cell receptor (beta chain). The antigen remains undetermined. This sample was taken from a study of cytomegalovirus exposure and HLA in healthy donors. Notes on the study in general: Presence/absence analyses assumed roughly uniform sequencing depth across donors. The likely explanation for a cluster of highly shared sequence variants was sequencing artifact.

A multiplex PCR was run with 60 Vbeta primers and 13 Jbeta primers. Here immunoSEQ multiplex PCR was the method, and the copy in TCRdb shows in-frame clones only, minus some. The sample holds about 160,000 clones, around three quarters seen once. Sequences were obtained from PBMCs. This clonotype was sampled from a man aged 25-45 years in good health and CMV-seropositive.

As DNA, the CDR3 is TGTGCCAGCAGCTATCCCGGTTATAGCAATCAGCCCCAGCATTTT. Translating it yields CASSYPGYSNQPQHF. V gene TRBV7-3 combines with J gene TRBJ1-5, with D unclear. Trimming stripped 4 bases from V and 0 bases from J, with 10 bases between. The CDR3 is 15 residues long. CDR1 is SGHTA, CDR2 FQGTGA, per germline.